This TCR beta chain derives from a study of blood T cell repertoires in COVID-19. The wider study: COVID-19 samples, acute and convalescent, were from the United States, Italy and Spain. The analysed material was cDNA or gDNA that came from T cells, B-cell-depleted T cells, or PBMCs.

Trimming left V 0 bases short and J 4 bases short, with 10 bases between. Looked up from germline, CDR1 is SGHDT and CDR2 is YYEEEE. The CDR3 covers 14 residues. In the study's own analysis: Researchers report that nucleated cell counts were estimated from reference gene primer amplification. This table comes from immunoSEQ multiplex PCR, and its TCRdb copy is limited to in-frame clones, with some not included. V and J calls plus clone size are reproduced from that table; the DNA served to infer D and trimming. In the table there are tens of thousands of clones, about nine tenths of which are singletons.

The V and J genes are TRBV5-6 and TRBJ1-2; D perhaps matches TRBD1 (5 bases). This clonotype originated in a human donor in a cohort sampled during active COVID-19. The material sequenced was peripheral blood. The CDR3: CASSLVTDLYGYTF. In DNA, the CDR3 is TGTGCCAGCAGCTTGGTGACAGACCTCTATGGCTACACCTTC.